A single sample gave rise to the 23 T cell receptor beta chains below, sequenced in a study of shared clonotypes between healthy human individuals. TCRdb keeps only in-frame clones here, not all; method: immunoSEQ multiplex PCR. The table shows more than 550,000 clones, with about 91% occurring only once. CD45RO-negative, CCR7-selected cells formed the naive CD8 fraction, which excluded terminally differentiated effector memory CD45RA+ cells. The specimen was naive CD8+ T cells sorted from blood. The receptors derive from a man aged 30 to 45 in good health.

The chain combines TRBV2 with TRBJ2-7; TRBD2 matches at 7 bases. The CDR3 has 15 amino acids. V lost 5 bases and J lost 1; bases outside the gene matches: 8. Germline loops: CDR1 SNHLY, CDR2 FYNNEI. The CDR3: CASSRTSGRSYEQYF. In nucleotides, the CDR3 is TGTGCCAGCAGTCGGACTAGTGGTAGGTCCTACGAGCAGTACTTC. Full variable domain (remainder filled in from reference TRBV2 and TRBJ2-7): EPEVTQTPSHQVTQMGQEVILRCVPISNHLYFYWYRQILGQKVEFLVSFYNNEISEKSEIFDDQFSVERPDGSNFTLKIRSTKLEDSAMYFCASSRTSGRSYEQYFGPGTRLTVT.

The rearrangement joins TRBV29-1 to TRBJ1-2; D unclear. Germline CDR1 reads SQVTM; CDR2 reads ANQGSEA. The V end lost 0 bases, the J end lost 3 bases, and 14 bases lay between the germline ends. The CDR3 consists of 15 residues. The CDR3 loop is CSVEDRGGIHYGYTF. CDR3 sequence (DNA): TGCAGCGTTGAAGATCGGGGAGGGATCCACTATGGCTACACCTTC.

The chain has TRBV27 and TRBJ1-5; D remains ambiguous. Per germline, CDR1 MNHEY and CDR2 SMNVEV (reference sequence). The CDR3 is made up of 14 amino acids. The germline V and J ends were trimmed by 2 bases and 6 bases, with 11 bases remaining between them. For the CDR3, the DNA is TGTGCCAGCAGTTTAGGGGTCACCTTTCAGCCCCAGCATTTT. Protein product: CASSLGVTFQPQHF.

V usage is TRBV5-1 and J usage is TRBJ1-5; tentatively, D is TRBD1 (6 bases). V dropped 0 bases and J dropped 3 bases, with 10 bases sitting between them. This CDR3 has 15 residues. Germline V gene lookup returns CDR1 SGHRS and CDR2 YFSETQ. In DNA form, the CDR3 reads TGCGCCAGCAGCTTGGCAGGGGCCGACAATCAGCCCCAGCATTTT. Amino acid sequence: CASSLAGADNQPQHF.

This clone has more than one count but fewer than ten. CDR3 bases: TGTGCCAGCAGTGAAGCGAAGAGGGGGTACGAGCAGTACTTC. This translates into CASSEAKRGYEQYF. This chain uses TRBV6-1 with TRBJ2-7, with D possibly being TRBD1 (6 bases). Germline V lookup: CDR1 MNHNS, CDR2 SASEGT. V shed 0 bases and J shed 4 bases, with 10 bases lying between them. CDR3 size: 14 residues.

The sample holds one count of this clone. The genes are TRBV4-1 and TRBJ1-2, with D unresolved. Germline CDR1 is MGHRA and CDR2 is YSYEKL. Trimming removed 0 bases at V and 6 bases at J, with 17 bases between. The CDR3 loop spans 16 amino acids. The CDR3 coding sequence is TGCGCCAGCAGCCAAGAACCCCGACTGGTTTTGAATGGCTACACCTTC. Amino acids: CASSQEPRLVLNGYTF.

The chain uses TRBV19 and TRBJ1-5, with D perhaps matching TRBD1 (6 bases). This CDR3 contains 14 residues. Germline lookup yields CDR1 LNHDA and CDR2 SQIVND (reference sequence). The ends were cut back, 7 bases at V and 3 bases at J, with 13 bases in the middle. The DNA for the CDR3 is TGTGCCAGTAATTCGGACAGCCTCAATCAGCCCCAGCATTTT. The encoded protein is CASNSDSLNQPQHF.

CDR3 amino acids: CASASTARARGWETQYF. The DNA of the CDR3 is TGTGCTAGTGCTTCAACCGCCCGGGCCCGCGGGTGGGAGACCCAGTACTTC. The chain is built from TRBV12-5 and TRBJ2-5; tentative D call: TRBD2 (5 bases). Between the trimmed V and J ends, which lost 7 bases and 5 bases, there was a span of 26 bases. Germline loops: CDR1 LGHNT, CDR2 FRNRAP. The CDR3 is 17 residues long.

The count of this clone is one. V is TRBV2 and J is TRBJ2-7; D unresolved. CDR3 length equals 15 residues. Germline CDR1 and CDR2: SNHLY and FYNNEI. Trimming took off 6 bases at V and 2 bases at J, with 17 bases between the two ends. DNA for the CDR3: TGTGCCAGCAGACAAACTATCCTCCGAACCTACGAGCAGTACTTC. This codes for CASRQTILRTYEQYF.

The chain couples TRBV10-3 to TRBJ2-3; 8 nucleotides agree with TRBD1. V trimming: 4 bases; J trimming: 3 bases; junction bases outside the gene matches: 6. Looked up from germline, CDR1 is ENHRY and CDR2 is SYGVKD. The CDR3 is 15 residues long. The CDR3 loop is CAISVTGEQTDTQYF. For the CDR3, the DNA is TGTGCCATCAGTGTGACAGGGGAGCAAACAGATACGCAGTATTTT.

This clone turned up a few times. The rearrangement links TRBV19 to TRBJ2-7, with TRBD1 as a possible D gene (6 bases). CDR3 length: 13 amino acids. Per the germline V gene, CDR1 is LNHDA and CDR2 is SQIVND (reference sequence). V was trimmed by 5 bases and J by 3 bases, leaving 11 bases between them. Here the CDR3 reads CASSFQGIYEQYF. The DNA for the CDR3 is TGTGCCAGTAGTTTCCAGGGGATCTACGAGCAGTACTTC. Complete variable domain (other parts from reference TRBV19 and TRBJ2-7): DGGITQSPKYLFRKEGQNVTLSCEQNLNHDAMYWYRQDPGQGLRLIYYSQIVNDFQKGDIAEGYSVSREKKESFPLTVTSAQKNPTAFYLCASSFQGIYEQYFGPGTRLTVT.

This CDR3 reads CASSPTPQYGYTF. The CDR3 DNA sequence: TGTGCCAGCAGTCCCACGCCCCAGTATGGCTACACCTTC. This chain joins TRBV27 and TRBJ1-2; D is ambiguous. Trimming took 5 bases from V and 5 from J, leaving 12 bases between them. The germline V gene has CDR1 MNHEY and CDR2 SMNVEV (reference sequence). The CDR3 extends over 13 amino acids.

The chain has TRBV28 and TRBJ1-4; D possibly corresponds to TRBD1 (5 bases). Germline values: CDR1 MDHEN, CDR2 SYDVKM. The CDR3 covers 16 residues. V was clipped by 2 bases and J by 5 bases, with 15 bases between them. The CDR3 reads CASSLVVSTDNEKLFF. DNA of the CDR3: TGTGCCAGCAGTTTAGTAGTATCGACAGACAATGAAAAACTGTTTTTT.

This clone was counted once. This chain uses TRBV7-2 with TRBJ2-1; D not resolved. Germline V lookup: CDR1 SGHTA, CDR2 FQGNSA. With 5 bases removed from V and 7 bases from J, the gap between germline ends came to 9 bases. This CDR3 contains 12 residues. The CDR3 sequence: CASSPLGNEQFF. Here the CDR3 DNA reads TGTGCCAGCAGCCCTCTGGGGAATGAGCAGTTCTTC.

The chain is built from TRBV5-1 and TRBJ1-1; D ambiguous. The germline CDR1 and CDR2 sequences are SGHRS and YFSETQ. This CDR3 spans 13 amino acids. V lost 4 bases and J lost 6, with 13 bases in between. Here the CDR3 DNA reads TGCGCCAGCAGCCCGTTGGGTAGGCCTGAAGCTTTCTTT. It translates to CASSPLGRPEAFF.

CDR3 protein: CASRSRGQETQYF. CDR3 DNA sequence: TGTGCCAGCAGATCGAGGGGTCAAGAGACCCAGTACTTC. This chain links TRBV7-8 with TRBJ2-5, with D perhaps given as TRBD1 or TRBD2 (5 bases each). V was pared by 6 bases and J by 2 bases, with 10 bases between. Germline loops: CDR1 SGHVS, CDR2 FQNEAQ. The CDR3 consists of 13 residues. The full variable domain, with the rest looked up from reference TRBV7-8 and TRBJ2-5, is GAGVSQSPRYKVAKRGQDVALRCDPISGHVSLFWYQQALGQGPEFLTYFQNEAQLDKSGLPSDRFFAERPEGSVSTLKIQRTQQEDSAVYLCASRSRGQETQYFGPGTRLLVL.

V gene TRBV27 combines with J gene TRBJ2-1, with 9 bases aligning to TRBD2. V lost 5 bases, J lost 4 bases, and 6 bases stayed unmatched. There are 15 residues in the CDR3. Germline V gives CDR1 MNHEY, CDR2 SMNVEV (reference sequence). The CDR3, as DNA: TGTGCCAGCAGTCTAGCGGGGTTGAGGTACAATGAGCAGTTCTTC. This gives the protein CASSLAGLRYNEQFF.

The chain employs TRBV4-1 and TRBJ2-7; D uncertain. The V gene lost 4 bases and the J gene lost 6 bases, with 13 bases spanning the gap. The CDR3 extends over 13 amino acids. Germline CDR1 and CDR2: MGHRA and YSYEKL. For the CDR3, the DNA is TGCGCCAGCAGCCGAGCCGCAGATCCCGAGCAGTACTTC. This encodes CASSRAADPEQYF.

The chain couples TRBV5-1 to TRBJ2-7, with D perhaps assigned TRBD1 or TRBD2 (5 bases each). Germline V gene lookup returns CDR1 SGHRS and CDR2 YFSETQ. Trimming stripped 2 bases from V and 6 bases from J, with 12 bases between. This CDR3 is 13 amino acids long. CDR3 DNA: TGCGCCAGCAGCTTCAGGGCGGGTAGCGAGCAGTACTTC. Its translation: CASSFRAGSEQYF.

The CDR3 protein is CASSRFTGANEQFF. CDR3 sequence (DNA): TGCGCCAGCAGCCGCTTCACAGGGGCGAATGAGCAGTTCTTC. This chain joins TRBV4-1 and TRBJ2-1, with 7 positions matching TRBD1. CDR3 length equals 14 residues. J was trimmed by 7 bases and V by 4 bases; bases with no gene match: 7. Germline CDR1 is MGHRA and CDR2 is YSYEKL.

The rearrangement uses TRBV5-4 and TRBJ2-7; 9 bases align to TRBD1. This CDR3 has 12 amino acids. Germline CDR1 is SGHNT and CDR2 is YYREEE (reference sequence). V lost 4 bases and J lost 5; bases outside the gene matches: 1. The CDR3 DNA is TGTGCCAGCAGCGGACAGGGGAACGAGCAGTACTTC. Translated: CASSGQGNEQYF.

This chain joins TRBV9 and TRBJ2-3, with D possibly TRBD1 on 6 matching bases. The CDR3 has 13 residues. CDR1 SGDLS and CDR2 YYNGEE come from the germline V gene. Deletions cut 3 bases from V and 8 bases from J, with 13 bases between. CDR3 nucleotide sequence: TGTGCCAGCAGCGCCGAGGGGGTCTCTACGCAGTATTTT. Encoded protein: CASSAEGVSTQYF.

The chain combines TRBV7-9 with TRBJ2-7; D is possibly TRBD2 (5 bases). Germline loops: CDR1 SEHNR, CDR2 FQNEAQ (reference sequence). V shed 3 bases and J shed 3 bases, with 9 bases lying between them. The CDR3 length is 13 residues. As DNA, the CDR3 is TGTGCCAGCAGCTTTTCAGGAGGCTACGAGCAGTACTTC. Amino acids: CASSFSGGYEQYF. Using reference TRBV7-9 and TRBJ2-7 for the parts outside the CDR3, the full variable domain is DTGVSQNPRHKITKRGQNVTFRCDPISEHNRLYWYRQTLGQGPEFLTYFQNEAQLEKSRLLSDRFSAERPKGSFSTLEIQRTEQGDSAMYLCASSFSGGYEQYFGPGTRLTVT.